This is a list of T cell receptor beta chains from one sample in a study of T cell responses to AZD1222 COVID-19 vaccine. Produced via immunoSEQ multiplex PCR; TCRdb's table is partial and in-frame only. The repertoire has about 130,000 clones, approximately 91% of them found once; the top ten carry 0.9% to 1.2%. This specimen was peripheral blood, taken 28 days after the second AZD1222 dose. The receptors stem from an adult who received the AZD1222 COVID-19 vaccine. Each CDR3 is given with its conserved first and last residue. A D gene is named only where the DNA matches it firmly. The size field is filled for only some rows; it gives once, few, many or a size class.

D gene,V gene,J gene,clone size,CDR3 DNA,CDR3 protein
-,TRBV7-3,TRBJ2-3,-,TGTGCCAGCAGCTTAAGCGGTGTCGAGGATACGCAGTATTTT,CASSLSGVEDTQYF
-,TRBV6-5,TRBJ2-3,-,TGTGCCAGCACCAGCACAGATACGCAGTATTTT,CASTSTDTQYF
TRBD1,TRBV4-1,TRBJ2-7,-,TGCGCCAGCAGCCAGGACAGGAATTACGAGCAGTACTTC,CASSQDRNYEQYF
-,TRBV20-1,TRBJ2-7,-,TGCAGTGCTAGTAAAGGACAGTACGAGCAGTACTTC,CSASKGQYEQYF
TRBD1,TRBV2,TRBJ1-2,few,TGTGCCAGCAGTGAAGACCGGGACAGGGTTTCAAGTCGTGGCTACACCTTC,CASSEDRDRVSSRGYTF
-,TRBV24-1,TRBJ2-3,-,TGTGCCACCCAGGATAGCGGCCGCACAGATACGCAGTATTTT,CATQDSGRTDTQYF
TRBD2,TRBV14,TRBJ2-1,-,TGTGCCAGCAGCCATCTAGCGGGAGGGCCCAATGAGCAGTTCTTC,CASSHLAGGPNEQFF
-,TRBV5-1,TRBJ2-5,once,TGCGCCAGCAGCTTGGTGTTGGAGGAAGAGACCCAGTACTTC,CASSLVLEEETQYF
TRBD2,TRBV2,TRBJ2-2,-,TGTGCCAGCACGAGGGAGGGGAGCACCGGGGAGCTGTTTTTT,CASTREGSTGELFF
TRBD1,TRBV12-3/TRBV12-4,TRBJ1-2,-,TGTGCCAGCAGTAGGACAGGGCTTTATGGCTACACCTTC,CASSRTGLYGYTF
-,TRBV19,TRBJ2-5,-,TGTGCCAGTAGTCTCCAGGTAAGAGAGACCCAGTACTTC,CASSLQVRETQYF
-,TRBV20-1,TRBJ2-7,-,TGCAGTGCTAGAGATAAGTATGTGCAGTACTTC,CSARDKYVQYF
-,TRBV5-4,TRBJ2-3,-,TGTGCCAGCAGCCCCGCGGGCGGCTCAGATACGCAGTATTTT,CASSPAGGSDTQYF
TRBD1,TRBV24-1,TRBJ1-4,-,TGTGCCACCAGTGACGGGACAGGGGGATCTAATGAAAAACTGTTTTTT,CATSDGTGGSNEKLFF
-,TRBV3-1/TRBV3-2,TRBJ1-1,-,TGTGCCAGCAGCCCCTCTGTAAGCGCGACTGAAGCTTTCTTT,CASSPSVSATEAFF
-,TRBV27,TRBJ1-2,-,TGTGCCAGCAGTCGCCAGGGGCGTGGTGATGGCTACACCTTC,CASSRQGRGDGYTF
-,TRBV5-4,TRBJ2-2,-,TGTGCCAGCAGCCCCGGAGGAACGAACACCGGGGAGCTGTTTTTT,CASSPGGTNTGELFF
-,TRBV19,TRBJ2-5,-,TGTGCCAGTAGTACCCCGGTGACCGGGGAGACCCAGTACTTC,CASSTPVTGETQYF
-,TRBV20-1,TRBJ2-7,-,TGCAGTGCTAGTAAGGCGGGGAGCGACGAGCAGTACTTC,CSASKAGSDEQYF
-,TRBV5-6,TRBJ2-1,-,TGTGCCAGCAGCTTGGTACGGGAGAGGGCCCGAAGTGAGCAGTTCTTC,CASSLVRERARSEQFF
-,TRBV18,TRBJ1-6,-,TGTGCCAGCTCACCAGGGCAGGGTCTAAGTTCACCCCTCCACTTT,CASSPGQGLSSPLHF
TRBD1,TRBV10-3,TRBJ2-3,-,TGTGCCATCAGTGCCGACTCGACAGGGTCATTAGATACGCAGTATTTT,CAISADSTGSLDTQYF
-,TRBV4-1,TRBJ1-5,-,TGCGCCAGCAGCCAAGAAGGTATGAGCCAGCCCCAGCATTTT,CASSQEGMSQPQHF
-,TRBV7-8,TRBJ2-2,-,TGTGCCAGCAGCCCAAGGGCCACATTAGACGGGGAGCTGTTTTTT,CASSPRATLDGELFF
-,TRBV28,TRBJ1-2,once,TGTGCCAGCAGCTCCCTTTCACCCTATGGCTACACCTTC,CASSSLSPYGYTF
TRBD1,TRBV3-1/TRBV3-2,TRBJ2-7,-,TGTGCCAGCAGCCAAGGGACAGGGGAATACGAGCAGTACTTC,CASSQGTGEYEQYF
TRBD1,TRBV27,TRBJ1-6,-,TGTGCCGCGGGACAGCCATATAATTCACCCCTCCACTTT,CAAGQPYNSPLHF
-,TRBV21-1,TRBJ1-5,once,TGTGCCAGCAGCAAATACGACAGGGGGGACAACAATCAGCCCCAGCATTTT,CASSKYDRGDNNQPQHF
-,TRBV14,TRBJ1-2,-,TGTGCCAGCAGCCAAGCGGGACACTTGAGTCATGGCTACACCTTC,CASSQAGHLSHGYTF
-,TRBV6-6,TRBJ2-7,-,TGTGCCAGCAGCCAACGAAGGGGCGCTTTTTACGAGCAGTACTTC,CASSQRRGAFYEQYF
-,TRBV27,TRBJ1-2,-,TGTGCCAGCAGTTCGGAGCCTTTTACAGCAGTTTTATACTATGGCTACACCTTC,CASSSEPFTAVLYYGYTF
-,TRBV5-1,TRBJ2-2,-,TGCGCCAGCAGCCCCATACCCGATGGAGGGGAGCTGTTTTTT,CASSPIPDGGELFF
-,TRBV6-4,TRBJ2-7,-,TGTGCCAGCATCCGGGTTTACGAGCAGTACTTC,CASIRVYEQYF
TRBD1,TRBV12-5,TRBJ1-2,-,TGTGCTAGTGGGGGGTCCGACAGGGGGTATGGCTACACCTTC,CASGGSDRGYGYTF
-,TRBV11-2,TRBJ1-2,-,TGTGCCAGCAGCTTTATCGCCAGTTCCTCATATGGCTACACCTTC,CASSFIASSSYGYTF
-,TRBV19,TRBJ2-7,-,TGTGCCAGTAGTACGACAGGTACCTACGAGCAGTACTTC,CASSTTGTYEQYF
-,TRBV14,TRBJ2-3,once,TGTGCCAGCAGCCAAGTAATGAGGACCACAGATACGCAGTATTTT,CASSQVMRTTDTQYF
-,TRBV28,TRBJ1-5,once,TGTGCCAGCACCCGACGGGTAGGACTCAATCAGCCCCAGCATTTT,CASTRRVGLNQPQHF
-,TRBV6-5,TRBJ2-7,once,TGTGCCAGCAGTTCCCCGGCCACCTACGAGCAGTACTTC,CASSSPATYEQYF
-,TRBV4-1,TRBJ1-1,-,TGCGCCAGCAGCCAAGCCTCCAGGGTGAACACTGAAGCTTTCTTT,CASSQASRVNTEAFF
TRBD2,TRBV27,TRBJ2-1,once,TGTGCCAGCAGTTTACGGCTAGCGGACTACAATGAGCAGTTCTTC,CASSLRLADYNEQFF
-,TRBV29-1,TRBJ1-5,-,TGCAGCGTTGAAGTGGGACTTGGACAGCCCCAGCATTTT,CSVEVGLGQPQHF
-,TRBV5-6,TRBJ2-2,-,TGTGCCAGCAGCTTGGAAACGACCGGGGAGCTGTTTTTT,CASSLETTGELFF
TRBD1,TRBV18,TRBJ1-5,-,TGTGCCAGCTCCTCGGACAGGGCTCAGCCCCAGCATTTT,CASSSDRAQPQHF
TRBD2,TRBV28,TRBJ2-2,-,TGTGCCAGCAGTTTATATAGCGGGGCGAACACCGGGGAGCTGTTTTTT,CASSLYSGANTGELFF
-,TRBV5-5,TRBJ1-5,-,TGTGCCAGCAGAAGGGGGTATAGCAATCAGCCCCAGCATTTT,CASRRGYSNQPQHF
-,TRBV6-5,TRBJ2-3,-,TGTGCCAGCAAACTACCGGGCACAGATACGCAGTATTTT,CASKLPGTDTQYF
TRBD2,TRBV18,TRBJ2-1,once,TGTGCCAGCTCACCACTAGCGGGAGGCTCCTACAATGAGCAGTTCTTC,CASSPLAGGSYNEQFF
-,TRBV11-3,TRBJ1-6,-,TGTGCCAGCAGCCCACGACCGGTAGAATTCTATAATTCACCCCTCCACTTT,CASSPRPVEFYNSPLHF
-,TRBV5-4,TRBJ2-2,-,TGTGCCAGCAGCCTCAACCCCGAGGTCACCGGGGAGCTGTTTTTT,CASSLNPEVTGELFF
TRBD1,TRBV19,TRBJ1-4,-,TGTGCCAGTAGTTCACAGGGGGCGAAGGAAAAACTGTTTTTT,CASSSQGAKEKLFF
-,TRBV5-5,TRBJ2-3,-,TGTGCCAGCAGCCTCAGGGGCGGCACAGATACGCAGTATTTT,CASSLRGGTDTQYF